This T cell receptor (beta chain) was captured by sequencing in a study of cytomegalovirus exposure and HLA in healthy donors. Researchers ran the PCR with 60 Vbeta and 13 Jbeta primers. Clones were sequenced by immunoSEQ multiplex PCR, and TCRdb holds only the in-frame ones, with some missing. This table has 150,000 to 200,000 clones, roughly 80% appearing once. The V end was cut by 1 base, the J end by 0 bases, with 5 bases between. The CDR3 extends over 14 amino acids. Germline loops: CDR1 SEHNR, CDR2 FQNEAQ (reference sequence). Findings and caveats of the study: The HLA-A and HLA-B alleles of most subjects were reportedly predicted accurately from TCR beta sequences.

This clone was detected only once. What it recognizes is unknown. Sequenced material: PBMCs. This receptor was identified in a girl aged 2 to 9 in good health and CMV-seropositive. This chain joins TRBV7-9 and TRBJ2-3; D gene uncertain. The CDR3 protein is CASSLGASTDTQYF. DNA of the CDR3: TGTGCCAGCAGCTTAGGGGCCAGCACAGATACGCAGTATTTT. Using reference TRBV7-9 and TRBJ2-3 for the parts outside the CDR3, the full variable domain is DTGVSQNPRHKITKRGQNVTFRCDPISEHNRLYWYRQTLGQGPEFLTYFQNEAQLEKSRLLSDRFSAERPKGSFSTLEIQRTEQGDSAMYLCASSLGASTDTQYFGPGTRLTVL.